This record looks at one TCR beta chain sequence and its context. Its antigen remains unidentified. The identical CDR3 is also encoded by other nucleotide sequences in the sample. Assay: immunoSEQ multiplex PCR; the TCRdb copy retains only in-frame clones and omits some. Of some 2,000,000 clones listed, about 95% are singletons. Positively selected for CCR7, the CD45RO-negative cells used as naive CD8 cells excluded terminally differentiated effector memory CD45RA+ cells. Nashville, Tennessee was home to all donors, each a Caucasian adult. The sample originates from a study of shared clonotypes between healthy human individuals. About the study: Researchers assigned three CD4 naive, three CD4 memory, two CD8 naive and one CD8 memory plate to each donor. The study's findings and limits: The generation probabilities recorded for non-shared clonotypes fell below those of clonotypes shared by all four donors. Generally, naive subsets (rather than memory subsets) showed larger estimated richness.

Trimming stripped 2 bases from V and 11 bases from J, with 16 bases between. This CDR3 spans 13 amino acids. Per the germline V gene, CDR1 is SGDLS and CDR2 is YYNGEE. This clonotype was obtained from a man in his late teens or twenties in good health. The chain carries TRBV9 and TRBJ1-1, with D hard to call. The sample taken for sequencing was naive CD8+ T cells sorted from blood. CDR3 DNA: TGTGCCAGCAGCGTCGGCGGGAGCGGAGAGGCTTTCTTT. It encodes CASSVGGSGEAFF. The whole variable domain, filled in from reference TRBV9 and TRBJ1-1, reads DSGVTQTPKHLITATGQRVTLRCSPRSGDLSVYWYQQSLDQGLQFLIQYYNGEERAKGNILERFSAQQFPDLHSELNLSSLELGDSALYFCASSVGGSGEAFFGQGTRLTVV.